Below, 30 T cell receptor beta chains from the same sample are listed, as sequenced in a study of T-cell reconstitution after alpha-beta-depleted transplantation in children. As it was prepared, the TCRbeta library received unique molecular identifiers. TCRdb re-called the PCR reads through MiXCR, storing one row per CDR3 protein. The sample lists around 90,000 distinct CDR3 sequences, around 16% occurring once. The sample here was PBMCs, mostly from graft donor cells, taken 180 days after TCRalphabeta/CD19-depleted stem cell transplant. The receptors here all came from a male patient under 10 years old who had a stem cell transplant for acute lymphoblastic leukemia, so the T cells may come from the graft donor.

This clonotype was detected only a few times. The genes are TRBV28 and TRBJ1-6; TRBD1 matches 7 bases. CDR3 length: 15 residues. Per germline, CDR1 MDHEN and CDR2 SYDVKM. V dropped 5 bases and J dropped 9; count of bases not matched to a gene: 10. DNA of the CDR3: TGTGCCAGCAGTCCCACGACAGGGATTGGTTCACCCCTCCACTTT. Its translation is CASSPTTGIGSPLHF.

This clonotype has just a few counts. The V gene is TRBV20-1, the J gene TRBJ1-6; D might be TRBD1 (5 bases). V was pared by 4 bases and J by 8 bases, with 18 bases between. This CDR3 has 15 residues. Germline CDR1 reads DFQATT; CDR2 reads SNEGSKA (reference sequence). The CDR3 bases are TGCAGTGCTATATCGACAGAGCCCACGTATTCACCCCTCCACTTT. As protein: CSAISTEPTYSPLHF.

Ten or more counts support this clonotype. The chain combines TRBV6-2 or TRBV6-3 with TRBJ1-1; the D gene is possibly TRBD1 (6 bases). This CDR3 has 13 amino acids. CDR1 and CDR2 (germline): MNHEY, SVGEGT. V lost 0 bases to trimming and J lost 7 bases, with 9 bases between them. CDR3 loop: CASSYSRGSEAFF. As DNA, the CDR3 is TGTGCCAGCAGTTACTCGAGGGGGAGTGAAGCTTTCTTT.

This clonotype came up many times. V usage is TRBV6-9 and J usage is TRBJ2-1, with D uncertain. The CDR3 runs to 9 residues. Germline CDR1 is MNHGY and CDR2 is SVAAGI. The CDR3 region has the DNA TGTCTGGATTACAATGAGCAGTTCTTC. Translated, it gives CLDYNEQFF.

The V call is TRBV4-3, the J call TRBJ2-7; 7 bases fit TRBD1. Germline V CDR1 and CDR2: LGHNA, YSLEER. The trim removed 2 bases at V and 9 bases at J, leaving 7 bases unmatched. The CDR3 loop spans 13 amino acids. The CDR3 nucleotides read TGCGCCAGCAGCCAACTGCAGGGGGTGGTGCAGTACTTC. It yields the protein CASSQLQGVVQYF.

The DNA for the CDR3 is TGTGCCAGCAGCTTAGTGGACGCCAAGACCGGGGAGCTGTTTTTT. Encoded protein: CASSLVDAKTGELFF. The rearrangement links TRBV7-8 to TRBJ2-2; D uncertain. Germline V gene sequence: CDR1 SGHVS, CDR2 FQNEAQ. Trimming took off 1 base at V and 5 bases at J, with 11 bases between the two ends. There are 15 residues in the CDR3. The complete variable domain, with remaining parts taken from reference TRBV7-8 and TRBJ2-2, reads GAGVSQSPRYKVAKRGQDVALRCDPISGHVSLFWYQQALGQGPEFLTYFQNEAQLDKSGLPSDRFFAERPEGSVSTLKIQRTQQEDSAVYLCASSLVDAKTGELFFGEGSRLTVL.

This clonotype appeared a few times. The chain joins TRBV12-3 or TRBV12-4 to TRBJ2-2; possibly TRBD2 for D (5 bases). CDR3 length: 17 residues. Trimming shortened V by 2 bases and J by 0 bases, and 13 bases separated the two germline ends. CDR3 DNA: TGTGCCAGCAGTTTACGGACTCTTCATTCGAACACCGGGGAGCTGTTTTTT. Its translation: CASSLRTLHSNTGELFF.

The table lists this clonotype with a few counts. The chain couples TRBV18 to TRBJ2-2, with D perhaps matching TRBD1 (5 bases). The germline CDR1 and CDR2 sequences are KGHSH and LQKENI. Trimming left V 0 bases short and J 2 bases short, with 10 bases between. This CDR3 has 16 amino acids. CDR3 in amino acids: CASSPPTALNTGELFF. CDR3 DNA sequence: TGTGCCAGCTCACCACCGACAGCTCTAAACACCGGGGAGCTGTTTTTT.

This clonotype was counted between two and nine times. V usage is TRBV4-2 and J usage is TRBJ1-2; possibly TRBD1 for D (5 bases). The V gene's germline CDR1 is LGHNA and CDR2 YNFKEQ. The ends were cut back, 1 base at V and 4 bases at J, with 13 bases in the middle. The CDR3 totals 15 residues. CDR3 loop: CASSQAGLGVYGYTF. CDR3 bases: TGTGCCAGCAGCCAAGCAGGGCTGGGGGTCTATGGCTACACCTTC.

This clonotype was found a few times. This chain uses TRBV12-3 or TRBV12-4 with TRBJ1-5; no clear D gene. The germline V and J ends were trimmed by 5 bases and 2 bases, with 7 bases remaining between them. The CDR3 is made up of 13 amino acids. The CDR3 nucleotides are TGTGCCAGCAGTCCTGCCGGCAATCAGCCCCAGCATTTT. This sequence encodes CASSPAGNQPQHF.

The table lists this clonotype with a few counts. The chain recombines TRBV3-1 with TRBJ2-1; maybe TRBD2 (6 bases). Germline V gene data show CDR1 as LGHDT and CDR2 as YNNKEL (reference sequence). CDR3 length equals 13 residues. Trimming pared 0 bases from V and 12 bases from J, leaving 12 bases between. The CDR3 region has the DNA TGTGCCAGCAGCCAAGATGGTAGCGGCCCGCAGTTCTTC. It encodes CASSQDGSGPQFF.

CDR3 sequence reads: CSARRAGGQETQYF. CDR3 DNA sequence: TGCAGTGCCAGACGAGCGGGGGGGCAAGAGACCCAGTACTTC. The chain carries TRBV20-1 and TRBJ2-5; 10 bases fit TRBD2. Germline V gene sequence: CDR1 DFQATT, CDR2 SNEGSKA (reference sequence). This CDR3 is built from 14 residues. Unmatched junction bases numbered 6, after V lost 6 bases and J lost 2 bases.

V is TRBV3-1 and J is TRBJ1-1; TRBD1 is a possible D gene (6 bases). The CDR3 is 13 residues long. V was clipped by 4 bases and J by 5 bases, with 11 bases between them. Germline V gene lookup returns CDR1 LGHDT and CDR2 YNNKEL (reference sequence). CDR3 sequence (DNA): TGTGCCAGCAGCCGACTACAGGGAACTGAAGCTTTCTTT. This codes for CASSRLQGTEAFF.

This clonotype was found a few times. This rearrangement joins TRBV28 to TRBJ2-5, with D perhaps matching TRBD1 (5 bases). CDR3 length equals 14 residues. From germline, CDR1 is MDHEN and CDR2 SYDVKM. V lost 1 base and J 9 bases, leaving 15 bases between the germline ends. The CDR3 coding sequence is TGTGCCAGCAGTTTATCTCACCTAGGGGTGGCCCAGTACTTC. Amino acids: CASSLSHLGVAQYF.

This rearrangement joins TRBV7-9 to TRBJ2-7; maybe TRBD2 (7 bases). This CDR3 is built from 15 residues. Trimming removed 3 bases at V and 3 bases at J, with 15 bases between. Germline CDR1 SEHNR, CDR2 FQNEAQ (reference sequence). The CDR3 DNA is TGTGCCAGCAGCTTCCCGCCGGGGGGCCTCTACGAGCAGTACTTC. Translated, it gives CASSFPPGGLYEQYF.

The chain carries TRBV12-3 or TRBV12-4 and TRBJ1-1; 8 bases are shared with TRBD1. This CDR3 comprises 15 residues. V dropped 3 bases and J dropped 1; count of bases not matched to a gene: 4. CDR3 loop: CASSFAGTGNTEAFF. DNA for the CDR3: TGTGCCAGCAGTTTCGCCGGGACAGGGAACACTGAAGCTTTCTTT.

This clonotype came up a few times. This chain uses TRBV3-1 with TRBJ2-7, with 9 nucleotides matching TRBD1. V trimming: 3 bases; J trimming: 6 bases; junction bases outside the gene matches: 6. Per germline, CDR1 LGHDT and CDR2 YNNKEL (reference sequence). The CDR3 sequence is 14 residues long. Here the CDR3 reads CASSHHTGGAEQYF. The CDR3 region has the DNA TGTGCCAGCAGCCACCATACAGGGGGCGCCGAGCAGTACTTC.

The chain joins TRBV20-1 to TRBJ1-5; D may be TRBD1 (6 bases). The CDR3 runs 13 residues. Trimming removed 6 bases at V and 5 bases at J, with 14 bases between. Germline V gene data show CDR1 as DFQATT and CDR2 as SNEGSKA (reference sequence). The CDR3: CSARTEWHQPQHF. The CDR3 coding sequence is TGCAGTGCCCGGACAGAATGGCATCAGCCCCAGCATTTT.

The J gene is TRBJ2-2, the V gene TRBV3-1, with 8 bases aligning to TRBD2. Germline CDR1 LGHDT, CDR2 YNNKEL (reference sequence). V shed 4 bases and J 0 bases; nucleotides not matched to a gene: 10. This CDR3 contains 18 residues. In DNA form, the CDR3 reads TGTGCCAGCAGCCGAACGGCGGGGGGCCTAACGAACACCGGGGAGCTGTTTTTT. As protein: CASSRTAGGLTNTGELFF. Full variable domain (missing parts from reference TRBV3-1 and TRBJ2-2): DTAVSQTPKYLVTQMGNDKSIKCEQNLGHDTMYWYKQDSKKFLKIMFSYNNKELIINETVPNRFSPKSPDKAHLNLHINSLELGDSAVYFCASSRTAGGLTNTGELFFGEGSRLTVL.

The chain recombines TRBV4-1 with TRBJ1-5; D unclear. The germline V and J ends were trimmed by 0 bases and 3 bases, with 12 bases remaining between them. The length of the CDR3 is 16 residues. The V gene's germline CDR1 is MGHRA and CDR2 YSYEKL. The CDR3 sequence is CASSQEPAHSNQPQHF. CDR3 nucleotide sequence: TGCGCCAGCAGCCAAGAACCGGCCCATTCCAATCAGCCCCAGCATTTT.

This clonotype was recorded at least ten times. V and J are TRBV7-8 and TRBJ1-1, with D possibly matching TRBD1 (6 bases). Trimming cost V 8 bases and J 2 bases, with 27 bases left between them. The CDR3 totals 18 residues. Germline loops: CDR1 SGHVS, CDR2 FQNEAQ. The CDR3 region is CASALGGWPDSSNTEAFF. The CDR3 DNA sequence: TGTGCCAGCGCCCTTGGCGGATGGCCGGACAGTTCTAACACTGAAGCTTTCTTT.

The V gene is TRBV6-2 or TRBV6-3, the J gene TRBJ2-1; a possible D gene is TRBD1 (6 bases). The CDR3 contains 14 residues. Germline lookup yields CDR1 MNHEY and CDR2 SVGEGT. The V gene lost 7 bases and the J gene lost 0 bases, with 10 bases spanning the gap. For the CDR3, the DNA is TGTGCCAGCACCCTGACAGGCTCCTACAATGAGCAGTTCTTC. It codes for CASTLTGSYNEQFF.

The chain recombines TRBV20-1 with TRBJ2-5; D possibly corresponds to TRBD1 (6 bases). Germline values: CDR1 DFQATT, CDR2 SNEGSKA (reference sequence). V lost 6 bases and J lost 5, with 16 bases in between. CDR3 length equals 13 residues. The CDR3 here is CSAMGAGAETQYF. CDR3 nucleotide sequence: TGCAGTGCAATGGGTGCAGGGGCTGAGACCCAGTACTTC.

This clonotype has a handful of counts. The chain combines TRBV5-4 with TRBJ2-1, with 10 bases identical to TRBD2. CDR3 length: 16 amino acids. V lost 0 bases to trimming and J lost 5 bases; unmatched junction nucleotides: 5. Per germline, CDR1 SGHNT and CDR2 YYREEE (reference sequence). The CDR3 nucleotides are TGTGCCAGCAGCTTGGTTCTAGCGGGGGCAGACAATGAGCAGTTCTTC. Residues: CASSLVLAGADNEQFF.

Only a few counts were recorded for this clonotype. The rearrangement uses TRBV20-1 and TRBJ1-6, with D hard to call. This CDR3 region has 12 residues. Germline V gives CDR1 DFQATT, CDR2 SNEGSKA (reference sequence). V was shortened by 5 bases and J by 7 bases, with 9 bases between the two germline ends. The CDR3 loop reads CSASNPNSPLHF. The CDR3 bases are TGCAGTGCTTCCAACCCAAATTCACCCCTCCACTTT.

This sequence joins TRBV15 and TRBJ1-5; D remains ambiguous. Trimming pared 6 bases from V and 6 bases from J, leaving 18 bases between. Germline V gives CDR1 LNHNV, CDR2 YYDKDF (reference sequence). The CDR3 is 15 amino acids. In DNA form, the CDR3 reads TGTGCCACCAGTGGGGAGGCCTTTTTGGGTCAGCCCCAGCATTTT. This encodes CATSGEAFLGQPQHF.

This clonotype was counted only a few times. J is TRBJ1-3 and V is TRBV7-2, with 8 positions matching TRBD1. The germline gives CDR1 SGHTA, CDR2 FQGNSA. The ends lost 7 bases at V and 0 bases at J; junction bases unmatched: 8. The CDR3 is 16 amino acids. CDR3 residues: CASTRTGSHSGNTIYF. CDR3 nucleotides: TGTGCCAGCACCAGGACAGGGTCACACTCTGGAAACACCATATATTTT.

This clonotype came up many times. The V gene is TRBV5-1, the J gene TRBJ2-1, with D uncertain. The V end was cut by 4 bases, the J end by 9 bases, with 11 bases between. The CDR3 is 12 amino acids. Germline V gives CDR1 SGHRS, CDR2 YFSETQ. CDR3 coding DNA: TGCGCCAGCAGCCCCAGCTCGGTTGAGCAGTTCTTC. Its translation: CASSPSSVEQFF.

The sample holds many counts of this clonotype. The chain has TRBV4-2 and TRBJ1-2; 8 bases match TRBD1. V gave up 5 bases and J gave up 4 bases; unmatched junction bases: 9. CDR3 size: 15 residues. Germline V gives CDR1 LGHNA, CDR2 YNFKEQ. The CDR3 spells CASSTSTGEVYGYTF. In DNA form, the CDR3 reads TGTGCCAGCAGCACCTCGACAGGGGAGGTCTATGGCTACACCTTC.

In this sample, this clonotype turned up a few times. The chain employs TRBV7-8 and TRBJ2-5, with D perhaps matching TRBD2 (7 bases). Per the germline V gene, CDR1 is SGHVS and CDR2 is FQNEAQ. Trimming took off 5 bases at V and 5 bases at J, with 21 bases between the two ends. This CDR3 comprises 16 residues. CDR3 in amino acids: CASSAGRGALGETQYF. The CDR3 DNA follows: TGTGCCAGCAGCGCGGGCCGGGGGGCCCTGGGGGAGACCCAGTACTTC.